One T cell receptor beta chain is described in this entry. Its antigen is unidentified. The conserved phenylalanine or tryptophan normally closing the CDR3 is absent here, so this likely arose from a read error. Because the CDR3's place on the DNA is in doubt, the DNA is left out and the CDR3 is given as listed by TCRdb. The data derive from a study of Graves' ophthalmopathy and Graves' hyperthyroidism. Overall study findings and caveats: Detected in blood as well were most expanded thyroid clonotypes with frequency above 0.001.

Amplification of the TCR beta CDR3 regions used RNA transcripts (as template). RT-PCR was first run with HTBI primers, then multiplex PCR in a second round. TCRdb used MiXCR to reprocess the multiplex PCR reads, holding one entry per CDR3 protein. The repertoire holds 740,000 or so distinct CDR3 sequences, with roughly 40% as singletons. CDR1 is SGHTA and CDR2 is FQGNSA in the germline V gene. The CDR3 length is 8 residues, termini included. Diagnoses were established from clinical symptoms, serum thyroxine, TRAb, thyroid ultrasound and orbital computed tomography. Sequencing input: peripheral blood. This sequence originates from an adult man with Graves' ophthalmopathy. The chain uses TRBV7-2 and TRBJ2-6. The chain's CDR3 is CASSLDSS.